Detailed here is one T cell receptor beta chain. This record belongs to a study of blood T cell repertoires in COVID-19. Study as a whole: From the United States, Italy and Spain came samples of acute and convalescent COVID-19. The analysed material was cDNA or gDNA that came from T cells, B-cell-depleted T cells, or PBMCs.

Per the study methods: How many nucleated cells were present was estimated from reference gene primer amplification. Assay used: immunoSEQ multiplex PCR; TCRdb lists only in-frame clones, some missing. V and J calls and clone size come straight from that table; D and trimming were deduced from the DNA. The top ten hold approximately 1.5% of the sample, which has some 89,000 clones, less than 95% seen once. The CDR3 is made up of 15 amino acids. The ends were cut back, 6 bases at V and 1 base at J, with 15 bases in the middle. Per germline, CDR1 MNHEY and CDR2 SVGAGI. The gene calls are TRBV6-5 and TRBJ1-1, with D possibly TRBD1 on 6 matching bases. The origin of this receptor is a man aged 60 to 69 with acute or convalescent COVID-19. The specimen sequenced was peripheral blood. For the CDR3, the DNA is TGTGCCAGCAGCATGAACAGGGAAAGGAACACTGAAGCTTTCTTT. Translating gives CASSMNRERNTEAFF.